The 5 T cell receptor beta chains listed next were all sequenced from one sample in a study of cytomegalovirus exposure and HLA in healthy donors. The study ran its PCR with 60 Vbeta and 13 Jbeta primers. The assay was immunoSEQ multiplex PCR, and TCRdb's table has in-frame clones only and misses some. The table lists 150,000 to 200,000 clones, roughly 84% of them singletons. Sequencing was performed on PBMCs. The source is a girl under two years old in good health and CMV-seronegative.

The DNA for the CDR3 is TGCGCCAGCAGATACGGACTAGCGGTACCTCAAGAGACCCAGTACTTC. Translated, it gives CASRYGLAVPQETQYF. The chain couples TRBV5-1 to TRBJ2-5; 10 nucleotides match TRBD2. Germline loops: CDR1 SGHRS, CDR2 YFSETQ. This CDR3 spans 16 amino acids. Trimming removed 5 bases from V and 2 bases from J; junction bases left unmatched: 9. The variable domain in full, completed from reference TRBV5-1 and TRBJ2-5, reads KAGVTQTPRYLIKTRGQQVTLSCSPISGHRSVSWYQQTPGQGLQFLFEYFSETQRNKGNFPGRFSGRQFSNSRSEMNVSTLELGDSALYLCASRYGLAVPQETQYFGPGTRLLVL.

The chain employs TRBV4-1 and TRBJ2-5, with D maybe TRBD2 (8 bases). Trimming took off 5 bases at V and 4 bases at J, with 20 bases between the two ends. This CDR3 contains 16 residues. The germline gives CDR1 MGHRA, CDR2 YSYEKL. In DNA form, the CDR3 reads TGCGCCAGCAGCGCACGACAGGGCGGGAGGCGAGAGACCCAGTACTTC. Translation gives CASSARQGGRRETQYF.

V is TRBV21-1 and J is TRBJ1-1. TRBV21-1 is an annotated pseudogene. CDR3 length equals 16 residues. For the CDR3, the DNA is TGTGCCAGCAGCCCTGGGGGGAAGTCAATAGACACTGAAGCTTTCTTT. Amino acids: CASSPGGKSIDTEAFF.

This clone was seen a handful of times. The chain is built from TRBV15 and TRBJ1-6; weak D call: TRBD1 (5 bases). Trimming shortened V by 1 base and J by 11 bases, and 15 bases separated the two germline ends. The CDR3 totals 15 residues. The germline V gene has CDR1 LNHNV and CDR2 YYDKDF (reference sequence). For the CDR3, the DNA is TGTGCCACCAGCAGAGGTGACGGGGGGATTACACCCCTCCACTTT. Protein product: CATSRGDGGITPLHF.

The J gene is TRBJ1-5, the V gene TRBV4-1; a weak D match, TRBD1 (6 bases). The CDR3 is 15 residues long. Trimming took off 0 bases at V and 6 bases at J, with 12 bases between the two ends. The V gene's germline CDR1 is MGHRA and CDR2 YSYEKL. CDR3 sequence: CASSQDTGWGQPQHF. DNA of the CDR3: TGCGCCAGCAGCCAAGACACAGGGTGGGGTCAGCCCCAGCATTTT.